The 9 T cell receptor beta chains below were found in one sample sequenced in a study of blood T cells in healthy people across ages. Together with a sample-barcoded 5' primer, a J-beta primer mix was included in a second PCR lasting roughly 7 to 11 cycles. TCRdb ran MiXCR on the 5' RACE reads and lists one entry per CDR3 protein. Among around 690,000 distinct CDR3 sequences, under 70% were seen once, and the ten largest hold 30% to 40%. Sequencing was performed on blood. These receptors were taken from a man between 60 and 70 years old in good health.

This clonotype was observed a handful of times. The CDR3 sequence is CASSLRQGVEQPQHF. The CDR3 region has the DNA TGTGCCAGCAGCTTACGGCAGGGGGTCGAGCAGCCCCAGCATTTT. The chain couples TRBV7-2 to TRBJ1-5, with TRBD1 identical over 7 bases. CDR3 length: 15 residues. CDR1 is SGHTA, CDR2 FQGNSA, per germline. V was pared by 2 bases and J by 7 bases, with 8 bases of the junction left unmatched.

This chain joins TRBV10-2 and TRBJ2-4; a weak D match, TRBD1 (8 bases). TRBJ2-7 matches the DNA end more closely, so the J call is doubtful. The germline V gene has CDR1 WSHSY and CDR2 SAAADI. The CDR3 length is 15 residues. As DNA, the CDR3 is TGCGCCAGCAGTGAGAACAGGGGGGGATCTTACGAGCAGTACTTC. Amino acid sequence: CASSENRGGSYEQYF.

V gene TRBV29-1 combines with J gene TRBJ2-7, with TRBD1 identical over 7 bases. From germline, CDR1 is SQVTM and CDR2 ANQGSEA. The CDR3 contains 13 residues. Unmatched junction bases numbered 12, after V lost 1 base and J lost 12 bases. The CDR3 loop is CSVEVPLKDRSYF. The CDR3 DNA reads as TGCAGCGTTGAAGTTCCTCTCAAGGACAGGTCGTACTTC.

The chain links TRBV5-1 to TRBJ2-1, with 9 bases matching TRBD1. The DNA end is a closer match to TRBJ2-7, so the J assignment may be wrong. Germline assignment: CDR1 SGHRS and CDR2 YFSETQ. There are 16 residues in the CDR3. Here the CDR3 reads CASSFLGQGAYNEQYF. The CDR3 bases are TGCGCCAGCAGCTTTCTGGGACAGGGAGCCTACAATGAGCAGTACTTC.

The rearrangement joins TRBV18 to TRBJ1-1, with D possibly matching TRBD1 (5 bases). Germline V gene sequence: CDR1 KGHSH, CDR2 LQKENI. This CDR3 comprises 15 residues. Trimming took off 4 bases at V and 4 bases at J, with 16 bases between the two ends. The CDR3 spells CASSLPIGGSTEAFF. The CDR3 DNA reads TGTGCCAGCTCACTTCCGATCGGGGGTTCCACTGAAGCTTTCTTT.

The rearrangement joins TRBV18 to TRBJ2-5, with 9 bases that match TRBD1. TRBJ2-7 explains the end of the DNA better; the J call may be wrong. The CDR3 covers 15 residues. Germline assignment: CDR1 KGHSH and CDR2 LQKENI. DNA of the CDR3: TGTGCCAGCTCACCAGGGACAGGGATGACCTACGAGCAGTACTTC. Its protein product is CASSPGTGMTYEQYF.

CDR3 protein: CSAKGVIRNYGYTF. DNA of the CDR3: TGCAGTGCCAAAGGGGTCATCAGGAACTATGGCTACACCTTC. The chain has TRBV20-1 and TRBJ1-2, with a possible D match to TRBD1 (5 bases). CDR3 length: 14 amino acids. Trimming left V 6 bases short and J 2 bases short, with 16 bases between. Looked up from germline, CDR1 is DFQATT and CDR2 is SNEGSKA (reference sequence).

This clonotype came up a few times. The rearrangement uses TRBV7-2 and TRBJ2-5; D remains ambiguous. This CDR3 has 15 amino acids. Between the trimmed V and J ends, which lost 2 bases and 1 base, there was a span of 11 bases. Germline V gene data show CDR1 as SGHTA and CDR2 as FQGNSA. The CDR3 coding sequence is TGTGCCAGCAGCTTATTTCGGCAGGCCCAAGAGACCCAGTACTTC. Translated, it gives CASSLFRQAQETQYF. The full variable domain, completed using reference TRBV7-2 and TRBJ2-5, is GAGVSQSPSNKVTEKGKDVELRCDPISGHTALYWYRQSLGQGLEFLIYFQGNSAPDKSGLPSDRFSAERTGGSVSTLTIQRTQQEDSAVYLCASSLFRQAQETQYFGPGTRLLVL.

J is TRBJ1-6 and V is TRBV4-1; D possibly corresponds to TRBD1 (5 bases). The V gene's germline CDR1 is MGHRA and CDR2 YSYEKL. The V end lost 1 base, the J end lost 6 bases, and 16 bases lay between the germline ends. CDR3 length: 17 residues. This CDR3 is CASSQAGAGMGNSPLHF. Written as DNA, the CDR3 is TGCGCCAGCAGCCAAGCCGGGGCGGGAATGGGTAATTCACCCCTCCACTTT.